The rows below give T cell receptor beta chains drawn from one sample of a study of blood T cells in healthy people across ages. TCRdb redid the calling of the 5' RACE reads with MiXCR, one entry per CDR3 protein. The sample lists about 1,500,000 distinct CDR3 sequences, around 39% seen once, with roughly 7.7% in the top ten. The sequenced material came from blood. The receptors here all came from a woman between 18 and 29 years old in good health. CDR3s include the opening cysteine and the closing phenylalanine or tryptophan.

J: TRBJ2-1
V: TRBV20-1
CDR3: CSARDMIAGVAEQFF

J: TRBJ2-5
V: TRBV2
CDR3: CASRAGGNNEQYF

J: TRBJ1-2
V: TRBV10-3
CDR3: CAISESTKANYGYTF

J: TRBJ2-3
V: TRBV5-1
CDR3: CASSSAQTGSAQYF

J: TRBJ1-3
V: TRBV29-1
CDR3: CSVRERGGNTIYF

J: TRBJ2-3
V: TRBV21-1
CDR3: CASDMDNGAGGADTQYF

J: TRBJ1-6
V: TRBV12-3/TRBV12-4
CDR3: CASSGPAPPLHF

J: TRBJ2-5
V: TRBV20-1
CDR3: CSAPRGTETQYF

J: TRBJ2-1
V: TRBV29-1
CDR3: CSVVLGGNEQFF

J: TRBJ2-6
V: TRBV28
CDR3: CASRVGANVLTF

J: TRBJ1-4
V: TRBV12-3/TRBV12-4
CDR3: CASSLRFNEKLFF

J: TRBJ2-1
V: TRBV4-1
CDR3: CASSHPGGYNEQFF

J: NA
V: TRBV4-1
CDR3: CATAIGETDQETQFF

J: TRBJ2-7
V: TRBV5-1
CDR3: CASSSSDTTGGYEQYF

J: TRBJ2-2
V: TRBV20-1
CDR3: CSARGASGSSGELFF

J: TRBJ1-1
V: TRBV5-1
CDR3: CASSLGTVQLEAFF

J: TRBJ2-4
V: TRBV20-1
CDR3: CSARGPHLAKNIQYF

J: TRBJ2-3
V: TRBV12-3/TRBV12-4
CDR3: CASSLRGDTEYF

J: TRBJ2-1
V: TRBV10-2
CDR3: CASSGASGGFTYEQFF

J: TRBJ2-6
V: TRBV27
CDR3: CASSLSPRISGANVLTF